This passage covers 16 T cell receptor beta chains from one sample sequenced in a study of T cell repertoires in ileal Crohn's disease. Sequenced by immunoSEQ multiplex PCR; TCRdb stores in-frame clones only, minus some. The sample has 16,000 or so clones, approximately 92% seen once. Time point: inflamed ileum from the surgical specimen. The sample consisted of ileal tissue. These receptors were obtained from an adult with Crohn's disease.

CDR3 nucleotide sequence: TGTGCCAGCGGTGGGCTACAGGGGGCGGAAGAGACCCAGTACTTC. It codes for CASGGLQGAEETQYF. J is TRBJ2-5 and V is TRBV28; 9 nucleotides agree with TRBD1. This CDR3 contains 15 residues. The ends lost 8 bases at V and 3 bases at J; junction bases unmatched: 10. Looked up from germline, CDR1 is MDHEN and CDR2 is SYDVKM.

The chain is built from TRBV7-9 and TRBJ2-3; weak D call: TRBD1 (6 bases). This CDR3 comprises 13 residues. CDR1 and CDR2 from the germline V gene are SEHNR and FQNEAQ (reference sequence). V lost 11 bases, J lost 5 bases, and 17 bases lay in between. The DNA for the CDR3 is TGTGCCGTCGGACAGCTGGGTGGAGATACGCAGTATTTT. Protein: CAVGQLGGDTQYF.

The chain is built from TRBV1 and TRBJ2-3; TRBD2, as called in the table, went unchecked against the DNA. TRBV1 is shown as a pseudogene. The CDR3 runs to 15 residues. The CDR3 protein is CTSSQASGGTDTQYF. In DNA form, the CDR3 reads TGCACCAGCAGCCAAGCCAGCGGGGGCACAGATACGCAGTATTTT.

The gene calls are TRBV28 and TRBJ2-7; TRBD1 matches 8 bases. Germline V gene lookup returns CDR1 MDHEN and CDR2 SYDVKM. This CDR3 contains 14 residues. The V gene end was trimmed by 5 bases and the J gene end by 4 bases; junction bases not matched to a gene: 7. The CDR3 nucleotides read TGTGCCAGCAGTCCCGGGGGACAGGAGTACGAGCAGTACTTC. Amino acids: CASSPGGQEYEQYF.

The CDR3 bases are TGTGCCAGCAGTCCCGGGCCGAGCGGGACAGGTGTCGGGGAGCTGTTTTTT. It specifies CASSPGPSGTGVGELFF. V gene TRBV28 combines with J gene TRBJ2-2; a possible D gene is TRBD1 (8 bases). The CDR3 contains 17 residues. The V gene lost 5 bases and the J gene lost 7 bases, with 23 bases spanning the gap. The germline V gene encodes CDR1 MDHEN and CDR2 SYDVKM.

This clone was seen only once. This chain connects TRBV28 to TRBJ1-6; possible D gene TRBD1, 5 bases. V lost 7 bases, J lost 0 bases, and 13 bases lay in between. Germline assignment: CDR1 MDHEN and CDR2 SYDVKM. This CDR3 is built from 16 residues. The CDR3 is CASMALQGSYNSPLHF. For the CDR3, the DNA is TGTGCCAGCATGGCCCTCCAGGGCTCCTATAATTCACCCCTCCACTTT.

This chain uses TRBV30 with TRBJ1-1; D is undetermined. Deletions cut 2 bases from V and 1 base from J, with 8 bases between. The CDR3 has 13 residues. Germline loops: CDR1 GTSNPN, CDR2 SVGIG (reference sequence). CDR3 amino acids: CAWSTRRNTEAFF. CDR3 nucleotides: TGTGCCTGGAGTACAAGGCGGAACACTGAAGCTTTCTTT.

The genes are TRBV7-9 and TRBJ1-2, with a weak D call TRBD1 (6 bases). Germline CDR1 SEHNR, CDR2 FQNEAQ (reference sequence). The germline V and J ends were trimmed by 4 bases and 4 bases, with 16 bases remaining between them. This CDR3 is 15 amino acids long. The CDR3 sequence: CASSYAGARGYGYTF. CDR3 in DNA: TGTGCCAGCAGCTACGCGGGGGCGCGTGGCTATGGCTACACCTTC.

This sequence joins TRBV19 and TRBJ1-2, with TRBD1 matching 8 bases. CDR3 length equals 14 residues. V shed 8 bases and J 4 bases; nucleotides not matched to a gene: 9. Germline values: CDR1 LNHDA, CDR2 SQIVND (reference sequence). In DNA, the CDR3 is TGTGCCAGTGTTGACAGGGGAAATGTCTATGGCTACACCTTC. Protein sequence: CASVDRGNVYGYTF.

This chain connects TRBV6-1 to TRBJ1-5; D call uncertain. Trimming left V 2 bases short and J 7 bases short, with 9 bases between. The CDR3 loop spans 13 amino acids. The germline V gene encodes CDR1 MNHNS and CDR2 SASEGT. The CDR3: CASSELGEQPQHF. In nucleotides, the CDR3 is TGTGCCAGCAGTGAACTCGGGGAACAGCCCCAGCATTTT.

This chain uses TRBV11-2 with TRBJ1-2; 9 nucleotides line up with TRBD1. V gave up 5 bases and J gave up 5 bases; unmatched junction bases: 15. This CDR3 contains 17 residues. Germline-derived CDR1 and CDR2 are SGHAT and FQNNGV. CDR3 protein: CASSPTLRDRERYGYTF. The CDR3 DNA reads TGTGCCAGCAGCCCCACCCTCCGGGACAGGGAGCGATATGGCTACACCTTC.

This clone showed up just once. This chain uses TRBV6-6 with TRBJ1-5, with 11 bases matching TRBD1. The CDR3 is 16 amino acids. V shed 6 bases and J 4 bases; nucleotides not matched to a gene: 8. Germline CDR1 reads MNHNY; CDR2 reads SVGAGI (reference sequence). In DNA, the CDR3 is TGTGCCAGCAGACTATCCGGGACAGGGGGTAATCAGCCCCAGCATTTT. It specifies CASRLSGTGGNQPQHF.

The chain recombines TRBV19 with TRBJ1-5; D might be TRBD1 (5 bases). V dropped 5 bases and J dropped 3 bases, with 11 bases sitting between them. CDR1 and CDR2 from the germline V gene are LNHDA and SQIVND (reference sequence). The CDR3 sequence is 14 residues long. In nucleotides, the CDR3 is TGTGCCAGTAGTTTGGCAGGGTTCAATCAGCCCCAGCATTTT. It encodes CASSLAGFNQPQHF.

The J gene is TRBJ2-5, the V gene TRBV5-4; 8 positions agree with TRBD1. V was pared by 4 bases and J by 1 base, with 3 bases of the junction left unmatched. This CDR3 spans 14 amino acids. Germline-derived CDR1 and CDR2 are SGHNT and YYREEE (reference sequence). CDR3 DNA sequence: TGTGCCAGCAGCCCAGGGGGCGGCCAAGAGACCCAGTACTTC. Residues: CASSPGGGQETQYF.

The V gene is TRBV6-4, the J gene TRBJ1-1; D gene unclear. The germline V and J ends were trimmed by 6 bases and 0 bases, with 17 bases remaining between them. The CDR3 runs 16 residues. The germline V gene has CDR1 MRHNA and CDR2 SNTAGT. The CDR3 sequence is CASRPEAALVNTEAFF. Here the CDR3 DNA reads TGTGCCAGCAGGCCCGAGGCAGCTCTGGTGAACACTGAAGCTTTCTTT.

This chain connects TRBV5-1 to TRBJ2-3; D unclear. Germline CDR1 and CDR2: SGHRS and YFSETQ. The V and J ends lost 4 bases and 1 base respectively, with 4 bases between them. The CDR3 is 12 residues long. Written as DNA, the CDR3 is TGCGCCAGCAGCGGGGGCACAGATACGCAGTATTTT. It is translated as CASSGGTDTQYF.